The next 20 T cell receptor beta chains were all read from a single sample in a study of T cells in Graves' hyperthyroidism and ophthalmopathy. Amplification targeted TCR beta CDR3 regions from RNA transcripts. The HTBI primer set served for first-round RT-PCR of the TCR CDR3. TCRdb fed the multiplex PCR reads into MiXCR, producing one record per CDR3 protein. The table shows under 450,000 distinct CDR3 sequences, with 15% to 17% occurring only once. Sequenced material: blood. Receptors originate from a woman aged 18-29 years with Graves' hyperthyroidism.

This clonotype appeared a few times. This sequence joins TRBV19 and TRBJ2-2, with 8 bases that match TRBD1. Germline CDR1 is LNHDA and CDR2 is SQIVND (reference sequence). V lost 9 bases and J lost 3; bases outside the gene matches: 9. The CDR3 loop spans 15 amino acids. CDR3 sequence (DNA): TGTGCCAGCCAGCAGGGGGCTTGGGACACCGGGGAGCTGTTTTTT. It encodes CASQQGAWDTGELFF. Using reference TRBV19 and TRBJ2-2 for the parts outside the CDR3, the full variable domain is DGGITQSPKYLFRKEGQNVTLSCEQNLNHDAMYWYRQDPGQGLRLIYYSQIVNDFQKGDIAEGYSVSREKKESFPLTVTSAQKNPTAFYLCASQQGAWDTGELFFGEGSRLTVL.

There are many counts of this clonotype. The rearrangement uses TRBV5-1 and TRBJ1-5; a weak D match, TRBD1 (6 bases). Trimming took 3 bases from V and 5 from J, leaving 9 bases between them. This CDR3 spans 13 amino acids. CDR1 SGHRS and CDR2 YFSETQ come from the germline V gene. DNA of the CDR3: TGCGCCAGCAGCTCACAGGGAGATCAGCCCCAGCATTTT. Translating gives CASSSQGDQPQHF.

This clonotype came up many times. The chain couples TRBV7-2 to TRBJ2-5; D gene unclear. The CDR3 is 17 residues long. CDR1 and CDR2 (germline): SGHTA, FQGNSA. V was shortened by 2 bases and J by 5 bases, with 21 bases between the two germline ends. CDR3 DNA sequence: TGTGCCAGCAGCTTAACCCATCTACATACTGTCGGGGAGACCCAGTACTTC. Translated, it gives CASSLTHLHTVGETQYF.

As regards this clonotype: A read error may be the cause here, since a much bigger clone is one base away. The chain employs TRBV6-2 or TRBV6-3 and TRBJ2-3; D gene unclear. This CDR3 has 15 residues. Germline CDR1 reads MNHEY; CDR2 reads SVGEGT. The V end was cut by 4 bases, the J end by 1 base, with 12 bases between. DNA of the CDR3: TGTGCCAGCAGTTCATGGACGGGTGGCACAGATACGCAGTATTTT. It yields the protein CASSSWTGGTDTQYF.

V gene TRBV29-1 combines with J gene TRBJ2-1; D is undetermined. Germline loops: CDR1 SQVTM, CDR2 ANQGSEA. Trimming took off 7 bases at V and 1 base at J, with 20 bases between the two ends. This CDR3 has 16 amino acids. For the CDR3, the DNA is TGCAGCGCATCAACATACACGGACGTGTCCTACAATGAGCAGTTCTTC. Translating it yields CSASTYTDVSYNEQFF.

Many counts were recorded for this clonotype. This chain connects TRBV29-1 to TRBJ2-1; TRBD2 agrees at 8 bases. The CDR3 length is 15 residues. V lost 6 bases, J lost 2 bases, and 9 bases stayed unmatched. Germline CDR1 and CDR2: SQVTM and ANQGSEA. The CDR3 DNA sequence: TGCAGCGTGGCGTTGGGTAGCGGGACCTACAATGAGCAGTTCTTC. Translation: CSVALGSGTYNEQFF.

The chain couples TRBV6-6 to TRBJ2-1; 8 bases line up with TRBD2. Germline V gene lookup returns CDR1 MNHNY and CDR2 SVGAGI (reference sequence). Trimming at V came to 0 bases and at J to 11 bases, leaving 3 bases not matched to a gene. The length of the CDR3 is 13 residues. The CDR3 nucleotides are TGTGCCAGCAGTTACTCGCCGGGGGGGCAGCAGTTCTTC. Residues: CASSYSPGGQQFF.

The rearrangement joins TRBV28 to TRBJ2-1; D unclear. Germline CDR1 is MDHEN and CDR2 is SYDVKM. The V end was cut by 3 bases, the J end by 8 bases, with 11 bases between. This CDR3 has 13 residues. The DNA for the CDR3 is TGTGCCAGCAGTTTCCCGTTAGTACATGAGCAGTTCTTC. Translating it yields CASSFPLVHEQFF.

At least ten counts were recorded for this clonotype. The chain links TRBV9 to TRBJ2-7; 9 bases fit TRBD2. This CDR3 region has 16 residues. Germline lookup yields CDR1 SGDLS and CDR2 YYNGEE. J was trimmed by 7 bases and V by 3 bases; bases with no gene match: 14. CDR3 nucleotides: TGTGCCAGCAGCGCCGACTTGACTAGCGGCGTGGGGGAGCAGTACTTC. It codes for CASSADLTSGVGEQYF.

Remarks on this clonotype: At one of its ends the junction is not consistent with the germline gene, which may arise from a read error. CDR3 in amino acids: CASSQTPGGETQYF. CDR3 nucleotide sequence: TGCGCCAGCAGCCAAACACCCGGGGGGGAGACCCAGTACTTC. The chain uses TRBV7-3 and TRBJ2-5; 7 nucleotides line up with TRBD2. The CDR3 runs to 14 residues. The germline gives CDR1 SGHTA, CDR2 FQGTGA.

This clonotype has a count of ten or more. As DNA, the CDR3 is TGTGCCAGCAGCTTAGGACGTTGGGGGGGGCAGGACACAGATACGCAGTATTTT. This codes for CASSLGRWGGQDTDTQYF. The V gene is TRBV7-8, the J gene TRBJ2-3, with a possible D match to TRBD2 (7 bases). The CDR3 is made up of 18 amino acids. CDR1 and CDR2 (germline): SGHVS, FQNEAQ. V lost 1 base, J lost 2 bases, and 19 bases lay in between. The variable domain in full, completed from reference TRBV7-8 and TRBJ2-3, reads GAGVSQSPRYKVAKRGQDVALRCDPISGHVSLFWYQQALGQGPEFLTYFQNEAQLDKSGLPSDRFFAERPEGSVSTLKIQRTQQEDSAVYLCASSLGRWGGQDTDTQYFGPGTRLTVL.

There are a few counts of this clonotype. The DNA for the CDR3 is TGTGCCAGCAGTGAATCAGGGGGAACTTCACCCCTCCACTTT. Its translation is CASSESGGTSPLHF. The gene calls are TRBV6-1 and TRBJ1-6; the match to TRBD1 covers 7 bases. The length of the CDR3 is 14 residues. CDR1 and CDR2 (germline): MNHNS, SASEGT. The ends lost 2 bases at V and 9 bases at J; junction bases unmatched: 4.

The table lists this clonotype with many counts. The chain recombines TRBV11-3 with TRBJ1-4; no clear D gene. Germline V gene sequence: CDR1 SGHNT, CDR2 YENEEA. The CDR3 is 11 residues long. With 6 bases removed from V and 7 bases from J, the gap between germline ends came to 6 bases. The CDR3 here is CASRGGEKLFF. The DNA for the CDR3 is TGTGCCAGCAGGGGTGGTGAAAAACTGTTTTTT.

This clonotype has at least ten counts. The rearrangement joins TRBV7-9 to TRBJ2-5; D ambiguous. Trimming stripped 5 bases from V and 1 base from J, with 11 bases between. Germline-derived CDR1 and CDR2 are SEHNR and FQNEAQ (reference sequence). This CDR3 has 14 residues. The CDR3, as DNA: TGTGCCAGCAGCGCCTCCCGGCTCCAAGAGACCCAGTACTTC. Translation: CASSASRLQETQYF.

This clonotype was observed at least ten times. The DNA of the CDR3 is TGTGCCAGCAGTTACAAGGTGGCCGACAATGAGCAGTTCTTC. Translated, it gives CASSYKVADNEQFF. The chain employs TRBV6-1 and TRBJ2-1; D is unresolved. V was cut by 5 bases and J by 5 bases, with 13 bases left in between. This CDR3 comprises 14 residues. Germline V gene data show CDR1 as MNHNS and CDR2 as SASEGT.

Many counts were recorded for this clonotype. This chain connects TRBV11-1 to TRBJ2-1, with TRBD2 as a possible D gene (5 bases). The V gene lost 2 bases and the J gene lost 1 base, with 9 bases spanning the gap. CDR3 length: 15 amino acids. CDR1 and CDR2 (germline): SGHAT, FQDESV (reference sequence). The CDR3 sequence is CASSLREGSYNEQFF. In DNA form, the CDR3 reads TGTGCCAGCAGCTTAAGAGAGGGTTCCTACAATGAGCAGTTCTTC. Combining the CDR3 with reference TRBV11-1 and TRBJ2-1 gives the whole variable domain EAEVAQSPRYKITEKSQAVAFWCDPISGHATLYWYRQILGQGPELLVQFQDESVVDDSQLPKDRFSAERLKGVDSTLKIQPAELGDSAMYLCASSLREGSYNEQFFGPGTRLTVL.

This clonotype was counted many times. The CDR3 DNA is TGTGCCAGCAGTCCTGAGCCTTACAATGAGCAGTTCTTC. Translated: CASSPEPYNEQFF. The chain combines TRBV7-9 with TRBJ2-1; D remains unclear. V shed 6 bases and J shed 4 bases, with 10 bases lying between them. Germline values: CDR1 SEHNR, CDR2 FQNEAQ (reference sequence). The CDR3 is 13 amino acids.

DNA for the CDR3: TGCGCCAGCAGCCAAGATTGGACGGACAGGGCGCGCGTCTACGAGCAGTACTTC. This encodes CASSQDWTDRARVYEQYF. V is TRBV4-1 and J is TRBJ2-7; the match to TRBD1 covers 8 bases. This CDR3 is built from 18 residues. The germline V gene encodes CDR1 MGHRA and CDR2 YSYEKL. Trimming removed 0 bases from V and 3 bases from J; junction bases left unmatched: 13.

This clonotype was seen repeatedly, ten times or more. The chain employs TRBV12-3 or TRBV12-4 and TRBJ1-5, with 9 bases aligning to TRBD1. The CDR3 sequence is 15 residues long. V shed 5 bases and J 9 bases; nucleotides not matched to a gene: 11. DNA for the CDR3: TGTGCCAGCAGTATGGGACAGGGCGGGATCCTGCCCCAGCATTTT. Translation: CASSMGQGGILPQHF.

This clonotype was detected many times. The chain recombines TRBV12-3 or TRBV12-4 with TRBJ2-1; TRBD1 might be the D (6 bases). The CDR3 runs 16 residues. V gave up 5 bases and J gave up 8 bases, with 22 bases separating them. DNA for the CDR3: TGTGCCAGCAGTCCAGGGGTTGGCAGGGGCGATTATGAGCAGTTCTTC. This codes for CASSPGVGRGDYEQFF.